These T cell receptor beta chains were read from a single sample in a study of OX40 agonist ivuxolimab in advanced cancers. Generated by immunoSEQ multiplex PCR, the TCRdb table keeps only in-frame clones and is missing some. The sample holds 65,000 to 90,000 clones; about nine tenths are singletons and the top ten take under 0.65%. This specimen consisted of CD4+ or CD8+ T cells sorted from blood, obtained in a trial of the OX40 agonist ivuxolimab. Source of these receptors: an adult with an advanced solid tumor such as melanoma, head and neck, liver or kidney cancer. CDR3s include the opening cysteine and the closing phenylalanine or tryptophan. Each record gives: D gene, clone size, J gene, V gene, CDR3 DNA, CDR3 protein. The D gene is left open where the match is weak. Clone size, where shown, is once, few, many, or a class for clones that have expanded.

D: .; size: .; J: TRBJ1-2; V: TRBV27; DNA: TGTGCCAGCAATCAAATGCAGACTCTCCTCAACTATGGCTACACCTTC; CDR3: CASNQMQTLLNYGYTF
D: .; size: .; J: TRBJ2-7; V: TRBV21-1; DNA: TGTGCCAGCAGCAAATTGCGCCTAGCGGGAGGGCCCGGGGACGAGCAGTACTTC; CDR3: CASSKLRLAGGPGDEQYF
D: .; size: .; J: TRBJ2-1; V: TRBV7-9; DNA: TGTGCCAGCAGCCCCAGTTTGGACCAGATAGTGGAAGACTACAATGAGCAGTTCTTC; CDR3: CASSPSLDQIVEDYNEQFF
D: .; size: .; J: TRBJ2-5; V: TRBV11-2; DNA: TGTGCCAGCAGCTTCCAAGAGACCCAGTACTTC; CDR3: CASSFQETQYF
D: TRBD2; size: .; J: TRBJ2-1; V: TRBV6-5; DNA: TGTGCCAGCAGACGAGGGCCTAGCGGGAGGGCTGAGCAGTTCTTC; CDR3: CASRRGPSGRAEQFF
D: .; size: .; J: TRBJ1-3; V: TRBV4-1; DNA: TGCGCCAGCAGCCAAGTCGGGTCTGGAAACACCATATATTTT; CDR3: CASSQVGSGNTIYF
D: .; size: once; J: TRBJ2-3; V: TRBV9; DNA: TGTGCCAGCAGCGTAGACGAAGGGACAGATACGCAGTATTTT; CDR3: CASSVDEGTDTQYF
D: .; size: .; J: TRBJ2-1; V: TRBV29-1; DNA: TGCAGCGTTGTTGGGCTACCCGGGAATGAGCAGTTCTTC; CDR3: CSVVGLPGNEQFF
D: .; size: once; J: TRBJ2-7; V: TRBV5-4; DNA: TGTGCCAGCAGCCCCCCTCCCTACGAGCAGTACTTC; CDR3: CASSPPPYEQYF
D: TRBD1; size: few; J: TRBJ1-6; V: TRBV5-4; DNA: TGTGCCAGCAGCTTGACAGGGGGCCGTTCACCCCTCCACTTT; CDR3: CASSLTGGRSPLHF
D: TRBD1; size: .; J: TRBJ1-2; V: TRBV19; DNA: TGTGCCAGTAGTACCGACAGGGGATTAAACTATGGCTACACCTTC; CDR3: CASSTDRGLNYGYTF
D: TRBD1; size: .; J: TRBJ1-3; V: TRBV19; DNA: TGTGCCAGTAGTAGCCAGACAGGGGCTGGAAACACCATATATTTT; CDR3: CASSSQTGAGNTIYF
D: .; size: once; J: TRBJ2-1; V: TRBV11-2; DNA: TGTGCCAGCAGCTTAGAGGGCCAAGTAAAGGGGAATGAGCAGTTCTTC; CDR3: CASSLEGQVKGNEQFF
D: TRBD2; size: .; J: TRBJ2-7; V: TRBV11-2; DNA: TGTGCCAGCAGCCGGACTAGCGGGATCTACGAGCAGTACTTC; CDR3: CASSRTSGIYEQYF
D: TRBD1; size: .; J: TRBJ1-1; V: TRBV5-1; DNA: TGCGCCAGCAGCTTGAGGACAGGTATGAACACTGAAGCTTTCTTT; CDR3: CASSLRTGMNTEAFF
D: TRBD2; size: .; J: TRBJ2-2; V: TRBV7-6; DNA: TGTGCCAGCAGCTACAACCCACTAGCGGGGAACACCGGGGAGCTGTTTTTT; CDR3: CASSYNPLAGNTGELFF
D: .; size: .; J: TRBJ1-1; V: TRBV9; DNA: TGTGCCAGCAGCGTAATGGACCTTGGGGACACTGAAGCTTTCTTT; CDR3: CASSVMDLGDTEAFF
D: .; size: .; J: TRBJ2-1; V: TRBV7-8; DNA: TGTGCCAGCAGCTTAGATGGAGCCTACAATGAGCAGTTCTTC; CDR3: CASSLDGAYNEQFF
D: TRBD2; size: once; J: TRBJ2-1; V: TRBV5-3; DNA: TGTGCCAGAAGCTTCCGTTACAGCGGGAGGGTCAATGAGCAGTTCTTC; CDR3: CARSFRYSGRVNEQFF
D: .; size: .; J: TRBJ1-1; V: TRBV30; DNA: TGTGCCTGGATGGGAAGTGGGTATGTCGCTTTCTTT; CDR3: CAWMGSGYVAFF
D: TRBD2; size: .; J: TRBJ2-1; V: TRBV5-1; DNA: TGCGCCAGCAGCTCTGGACTAGCGGCGGAGAATGAGCAGTTCTTC; CDR3: CASSSGLAAENEQFF
D: TRBD1; size: .; J: TRBJ1-2; V: TRBV6-5; DNA: TGTGCCAGCAGTTACACAGGGGGTGGCTACACCTTC; CDR3: CASSYTGGGYTF
D: .; size: .; J: TRBJ1-6; V: TRBV2; DNA: TGTGCCAGCAGCGGGCAGGTTAATTCACCCCTCCACTTT; CDR3: CASSGQVNSPLHF
D: .; size: .; J: TRBJ2-5; V: TRBV7-9; DNA: TGTGCCAGCAGCTACGACAGACAAGGTACCAAGAAAGAGACCCAGTACTTC; CDR3: CASSYDRQGTKKETQYF
D: TRBD1; size: few; J: TRBJ2-7; V: TRBV19; DNA: TGTGCCAGTAGTATCAGGGGGACAGGGGGTTCTCCAGCCTTCTACGAGCAGTACTTC; CDR3: CASSIRGTGGSPAFYEQYF
D: .; size: .; J: TRBJ2-3; V: TRBV6-5; DNA: TGTGCCAGCAGTCCCTGGACAGGCACAGATACGCAGTATTTT; CDR3: CASSPWTGTDTQYF
D: TRBD2; size: .; J: TRBJ2-1; V: TRBV19; DNA: TGTGCCAGTAGACACCGAGGGGTAGCGGGAGTTCTTGAGCAGTTCTTC; CDR3: CASRHRGVAGVLEQFF
D: .; size: .; J: TRBJ2-1; V: TRBV10-1; DNA: TGCGCCAGCGGCGCGGGCGGTTCGAATGAGCAGTTCTTC; CDR3: CASGAGGSNEQFF
D: .; size: few; J: TRBJ1-2; V: TRBV6-7; DNA: TGTGCCAGCAGTTACTCTGAACCTCTCCACTATGGCTACACCTTC; CDR3: CASSYSEPLHYGYTF
D: TRBD1; size: .; J: TRBJ2-5; V: TRBV19; DNA: TGTGCCAGTAGTCCCTGGACAGGGGGACAGACCCAGTACTTC; CDR3: CASSPWTGGQTQYF
D: TRBD1; size: .; J: TRBJ2-7; V: TRBV18; DNA: TGTGCCAGCTCAGTTGGACAGGCTTACGAGCAGTACTTC; CDR3: CASSVGQAYEQYF
D: .; size: .; J: TRBJ1-3; V: TRBV5-1; DNA: TGCGCCAGCAGCCAGGACTCTGGAAACACCATATATTTT; CDR3: CASSQDSGNTIYF
D: .; size: .; J: TRBJ1-2; V: TRBV7-9; DNA: TGTGCCAGCAGCTTAGCAAATAACTATGGCTACACCTTC; CDR3: CASSLANNYGYTF
D: .; size: .; J: TRBJ2-7; V: TRBV9; DNA: TGTGCCAGCAGCGTCAGGGAGGTCTCCTACGAGCAGTACTTC; CDR3: CASSVREVSYEQYF
D: .; size: .; J: TRBJ1-5; V: TRBV19; DNA: TGTGCCAGTACCTCATGGCAGGGATATCAGCCCCAGCATTTT; CDR3: CASTSWQGYQPQHF
D: TRBD2; size: .; J: TRBJ2-5; V: TRBV10-3; DNA: TGTGCCATCAGTGAGTCGGGGGCCCCTAGCGGGAGGGCACTCCACGGACATTTAGAGACCCAGTACTTC; CDR3: CAISESGAPSGRALHGHLETQYF
D: .; size: .; J: TRBJ1-6; V: TRBV7-9; DNA: TGTGCCAGCACCAAAGAGGAGGGCTATAATTCACCCCTCCACTTT; CDR3: CASTKEEGYNSPLHF
D: .; size: .; J: TRBJ2-7; V: TRBV7-6; DNA: TGTGCCAGCAGCTTAGAGCTAGGCGCCTACGAGCAGTACTTC; CDR3: CASSLELGAYEQYF
D: .; size: once; J: TRBJ1-2; V: TRBV10-3; DNA: TGTGCCATCAGTGAGTCCGGACCCCTGAGCGCTAACTATGGCTACACCTTC; CDR3: CAISESGPLSANYGYTF
D: TRBD1; size: .; J: TRBJ2-7; V: TRBV5-1; DNA: TGCGCCAGCAGCGAACAGGGGGCCTCCTACGAGCAGTACTTC; CDR3: CASSEQGASYEQYF
D: .; size: .; J: TRBJ2-6; V: TRBV19; DNA: TGTGCCAGTAGCCTCCCGGGACGGGCCAACGTCCTGACTTTC; CDR3: CASSLPGRANVLTF
D: .; size: .; J: TRBJ1-2; V: TRBV7-8; DNA: TGTGCCAGCAGCTTAGCGGTGGCCTACGGCGGCTACACCTTC; CDR3: CASSLAVAYGGYTF
D: TRBD1; size: .; J: TRBJ1-2; V: TRBV5-4; DNA: TGTGCCAGCAGCCCAACAGGGGAAGGTGGCTACACCTTC; CDR3: CASSPTGEGGYTF
D: .; size: .; J: TRBJ2-3; V: TRBV4-1; DNA: TGCGCCAGCAGCCAAAACGTGGTACACACAGATACGCAGTATTTT; CDR3: CASSQNVVHTDTQYF
D: .; size: .; J: TRBJ2-7; V: TRBV6-5; DNA: TGTGCCAGCAGTTACCGCGGTGGCAGGGATTACGAGCAGTACTTC; CDR3: CASSYRGGRDYEQYF
D: .; size: .; J: TRBJ2-1; V: TRBV18; DNA: TGTGCCAGCTCGCAAACAGGGGGGGGTGAGCAGTTCTTC; CDR3: CASSQTGGGEQFF
D: .; size: .; J: TRBJ2-3; V: TRBV5-1; DNA: TGCGCCAGCAGCTTGGGAGGGTTCCCAGATACGCAGTATTTT; CDR3: CASSLGGFPDTQYF
D: .; size: .; J: TRBJ2-3; V: TRBV21-1; DNA: TGTGCCAGCAGCAAAGCGCTTTTAGCGGGAGTGACAGATACGCAGTATTTT; CDR3: CASSKALLAGVTDTQYF
D: .; size: .; J: TRBJ1-5; V: TRBV6-5; DNA: TGTGCTAGCAGCTCTAAAACAGGTTTTAATCAGCCCCAGCATTTT; CDR3: CASSSKTGFNQPQHF
D: .; size: once; J: TRBJ1-3; V: TRBV5-1; DNA: TGCGCCAGCAGCGCTGGAGTTGGCCCCTCTGGAAACACCATATATTTT; CDR3: CASSAGVGPSGNTIYF
D: .; size: .; J: TRBJ2-5; V: TRBV6-1; DNA: TGTGCCAGCAGTGGATCGGGTTGGTCCCAAGAGACCCAGTACTTC; CDR3: CASSGSGWSQETQYF